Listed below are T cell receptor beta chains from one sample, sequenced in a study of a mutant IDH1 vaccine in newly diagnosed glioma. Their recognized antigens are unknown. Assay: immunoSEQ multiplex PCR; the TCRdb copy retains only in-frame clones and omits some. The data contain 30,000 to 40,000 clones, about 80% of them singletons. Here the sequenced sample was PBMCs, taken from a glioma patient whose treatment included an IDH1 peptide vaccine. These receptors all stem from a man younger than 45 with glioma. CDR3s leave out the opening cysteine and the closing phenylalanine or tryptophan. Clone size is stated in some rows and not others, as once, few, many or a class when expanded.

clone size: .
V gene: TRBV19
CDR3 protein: ASSGDIREQY

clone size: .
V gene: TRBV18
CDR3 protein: ASSNPRGQGGPNNYGYT

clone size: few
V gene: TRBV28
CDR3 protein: ASATSGGAFSSETQY

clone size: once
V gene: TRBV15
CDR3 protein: ATSEYSAGQPQH

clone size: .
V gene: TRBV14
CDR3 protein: ASSQRTGLYEQY

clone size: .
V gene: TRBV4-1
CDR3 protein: ASSQGPEPAYEQY

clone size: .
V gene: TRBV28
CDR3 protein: ASSLMGDRSTEAF

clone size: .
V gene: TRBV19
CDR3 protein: ASSIDGTGAYEQY

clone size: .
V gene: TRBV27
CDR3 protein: ASSRGAGYT

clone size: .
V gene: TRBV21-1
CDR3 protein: ASSTPWKRTDTQY

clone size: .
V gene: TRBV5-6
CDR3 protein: ASSSGLRSYNEQF

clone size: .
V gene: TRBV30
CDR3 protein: AWSLDSKGAF

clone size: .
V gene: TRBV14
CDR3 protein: ASSQARISGEQF

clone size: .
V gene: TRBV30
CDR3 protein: AWSVPPLNTGELF

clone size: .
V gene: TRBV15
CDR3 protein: ATSRAGTDNSPLH

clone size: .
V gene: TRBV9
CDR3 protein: ASSPGRVPGANVLT

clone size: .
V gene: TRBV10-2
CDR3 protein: ASSQGSGEQY

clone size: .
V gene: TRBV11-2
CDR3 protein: ASLKDWGSYEQY

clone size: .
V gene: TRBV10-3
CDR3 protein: AISESAASGRVNNEQF

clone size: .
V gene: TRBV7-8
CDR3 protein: ASSWDVQYEQY

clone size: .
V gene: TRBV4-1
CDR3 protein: ASSPGLAGDEQF

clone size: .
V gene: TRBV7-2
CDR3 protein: ASSLGGGDYNEQF

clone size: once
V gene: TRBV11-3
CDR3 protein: ASSYPPVLVHEQY

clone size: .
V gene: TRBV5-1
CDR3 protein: ASSLSSGGAMETQY

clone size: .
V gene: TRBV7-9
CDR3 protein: ASSFLTDTQY

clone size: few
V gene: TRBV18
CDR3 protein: ASSPQGVPGNTIY

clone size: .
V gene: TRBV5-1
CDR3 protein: ASSLLQSGGGTDTQY

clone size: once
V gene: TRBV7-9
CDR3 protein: ASRPEGGDTGETQY

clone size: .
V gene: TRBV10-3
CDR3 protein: AISEQATSGNTIY

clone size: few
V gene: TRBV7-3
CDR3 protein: ASSAGRDTEAF

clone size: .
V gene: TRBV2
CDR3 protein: ASHRTGDLPF

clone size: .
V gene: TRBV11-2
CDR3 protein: ASSWTNEQF

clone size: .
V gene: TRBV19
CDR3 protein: ASIGTGAWDTEAF

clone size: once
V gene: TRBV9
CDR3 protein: ASSGGVGGSQPQH

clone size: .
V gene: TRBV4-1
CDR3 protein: ASSQEAGDTVEMNTEAF

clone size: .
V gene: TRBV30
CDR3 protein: AGTDGNEQF

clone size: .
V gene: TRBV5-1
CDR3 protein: ASSLEPGNSYEQY

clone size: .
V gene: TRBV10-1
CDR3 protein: ASSDQTGVQPQH

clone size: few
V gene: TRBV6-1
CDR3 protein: ASSEMAGGYGYT

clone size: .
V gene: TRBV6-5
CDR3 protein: ASSYSQGADNEQF

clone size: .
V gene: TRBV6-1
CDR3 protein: ASISSGHYSYEQY